A selection of T cell receptor beta chains follows, all from one sample in a study of blood T cell repertoires in COVID-19. The data were produced by immunoSEQ multiplex PCR, yet TCRdb's version contains in-frame clones alone and is incomplete. Here the sample spans tens of thousands of clones, 89% being singletons. The specimen was peripheral blood. All receptors come from a man aged 45-65 years with acute or convalescent COVID-19. Each CDR3 is given with its conserved first and last residue. The D gene is left open where the match is weak. Clone sizes are given selectively: once, few, many, or a class where the clone is expanded.

j_call d_call v_call clone_size cdr3_nt cdr3_aa
TRBJ2-2 NA TRBV29-1 NA TGCAGCGTACCTACAGGGTACGGCGGGGAGCTGTTTTTT CSVPTGYGGELFF
TRBJ2-5 NA TRBV6-6 NA TGTGCCAGCAGTTACGTCTACGAGACCCAGTACTTC CASSYVYETQYF
TRBJ1-6 TRBD1 TRBV7-3 NA TGTGCCAGCAGCGCGACAGGGGTACGGGATTCACCCCTCCACTTT CASSATGVRDSPLHF
TRBJ2-7 NA TRBV5-1 NA TGCGCCAGCAGCTTGGACAGATACGAGCAGTACTTC CASSLDRYEQYF
TRBJ2-1 TRBD1 TRBV5-5 NA TGTGCCAGCAGCTTGGCGGGACAGGGGCAGTTCTTC CASSLAGQGQFF
TRBJ2-3 TRBD2 TRBV11-2 NA TGTGCCAGCAGTAAAGCGGGGGGCCAGCCTAGCACAGATACGCAGTATTTT CASSKAGGQPSTDTQYF
TRBJ1-1 NA TRBV4-1 NA TGCGCCAGCAGCCCAGGGGTGGCCACTGAAGCTTTCTTT CASSPGVATEAFF
TRBJ1-2 NA TRBV5-5 once TGTGCCAGCAGCTTTGGACAGAATAACTATGGCTACACCTTC CASSFGQNNYGYTF
TRBJ2-1 TRBD2 TRBV6-2/TRBV6-3 NA TGTGCCAGCACCCCCGGGGGGACGGGAGGCAATGAGCAGTTCTTC CASTPGGTGGNEQFF
TRBJ1-3 TRBD1 TRBV30 NA TGTGCCTGGAGTGCCGGGACAGCTTCTGCCTCTGGAAACACCATATATTTT CAWSAGTASASGNTIYF
TRBJ1-1 TRBD1 TRBV30 NA TGTGCCTGGAGTGCTGCCCACAGGGGGCCCCGCGGGGGCACTGAAGCTTTCTTT CAWSAAHRGPRGGTEAFF
TRBJ2-1 NA TRBV6-2/TRBV6-3 NA TGTGCCAGCAGTTACTCAAGTCCCGGGGGAGTCTACAATGAGCAGTTCTTC CASSYSSPGGVYNEQFF
TRBJ1-2 TRBD1 TRBV4-1 once TGCGCCAGCAGCCCGGCACCGAAGACAGGGCACTATGGCTACACCTTC CASSPAPKTGHYGYTF